This T cell receptor beta chain was captured in a study of blood T cell repertoires in COVID-19. The CDR3 extends over 15 amino acids. With 0 bases removed from V and 3 bases from J, the gap between germline ends came to 9 bases. CDR1 is SGDLS, CDR2 YYNGEE, per germline. The protocol was immunoSEQ multiplex PCR, while the TCRdb copy is restricted to in-frame clones and leaves out a portion. The sample comprises 150,000 to 200,000 clones, more than 80% of which are singletons, and about an eighth rests with the top ten. This rearrangement joins TRBV9 to TRBJ2-2; D possibly corresponds to TRBD1 (6 bases). Material for sequencing was PBMCs or T cells enriched from blood (not recorded which). The receptor was derived from a man aged 45 to 65 who had recovered from COVID-19. The CDR3: CASSVATGYTGELFF. The CDR3 DNA follows: TGTGCCAGCAGCGTAGCCACAGGGTACACCGGGGAGCTGTTTTTT.